Here is one T cell receptor beta chain with its context. Deletions cut 3 bases from V and 4 bases from J, with 11 bases between. The germline CDR1 and CDR2 sequences are LGHDT and YNNKEL (reference sequence). The CDR3 consists of 14 residues. The data were obtained in a study of blood T cell repertoires in COVID-19. On the study more broadly: Material from acute and convalescent COVID-19 was sourced from the United States, Italy and Spain. Nucleic acid was either cDNA or gDNA, and it came from T cells, B-cell-depleted T cells, or PBMCs.

As originally analysed: Amplification of reference gene primers was used by the study to estimate nucleated cell counts. Produced via immunoSEQ multiplex PCR; TCRdb's table is partial and in-frame only. D and trimming were read from the DNA, whereas the V and J calls and clone size are those reported in that table. The profile shows about 37,000 clones, about 89% of them singletons. V gene TRBV3-1 (or the pseudogene TRBV3-2) combines with J gene TRBJ2-3; D is uncertain. The source material was peripheral blood. The TCR sequence derives from a human donor in a cohort sampled during active COVID-19. CDR3 nucleotide sequence: TGTGCCAGCAGCCACGGCCTAGTTTCAGATACGCAGTATTTT. Amino acid sequence: CASSHGLVSDTQYF.